Reported below is one TCR beta chain. Its antigen remains unknown. A heparinised blood draw that averaged approximately 120 mL was obtained once from each donor. The data were taken from a study of beta chain features in type 1 diabetes. The authors reverse transcribed all of the isolated RNA, so sequencing captured expressed TCRB transcripts. Method: immunoSEQ multiplex PCR; TCRdb's copy keeps in-frame clones and lacks some. Of over 600,000 clones listed, 9.5% to 15% are singletons. Whole-study findings and limits: Across all four CD4+ subsets, people with type 1 diabetes showed modestly shorter TCRB CDR3s.

Germline V gives CDR1 LNHDA, CDR2 SQIVND (reference sequence). Trimming took 8 bases from V and 8 from J, leaving 15 bases between them. The CDR3 loop spans 12 amino acids. The sequenced sample was naive CD4+ T cells from blood. The receptor was derived from a man aged 25-45 years with type 1 diabetes. The chain joins TRBV19 to TRBJ1-1; D call uncertain. For the CDR3, the DNA is TGTGCCAGTGGCTCCATAGGCGGAGAAGCTTTCTTT. Encoded protein: CASGSIGGEAFF.